This T cell receptor (beta chain) came from a study of T cell responses to AZD1222 COVID-19 vaccine. V lost 7 bases, J lost 5 bases, and 13 bases stayed unmatched. Germline V gene sequence: CDR1 LNHDA, CDR2 SQIVND (reference sequence). The CDR3 totals 16 residues. The data were produced by immunoSEQ multiplex PCR, yet TCRdb's version contains in-frame clones alone and is incomplete. The profile covers about 79,000 clones, with around 84% appearing a single time and roughly 21% taken by the ten largest. A word on this clone: Its cognate antigen is unknown.

Study observations and caveats: Dominant CD4 TCR responses targeted spike regions 160-218 and 743-854. Just 5 to 7 AZD1222 recipients tested seropositive at baseline. Donors skewed white British and female; clonal diversity was possibly underestimated. Unmutated variant regions reportedly attract nearly half of all spike-specific TCRs.

Material: peripheral blood, obtained on day 0 of AZD1222 vaccination. The receptor comes from an adult in good health. The chain combines TRBV19 with TRBJ1-1, with TRBD1 matching over 10 bases. CDR3 bases: TGTGCCAGTACGGAAAGTCGACAGGGGGCAGAGACTGAAGCTTTCTTT. Translating it yields CASTESRQGAETEAFF.